This T cell receptor (beta chain) derives from a study of CD8+ T cells in alopecia areata (dated by TCRdb to between 2017 and 2018). The study in broad terms: In both human patients and the C3H/HeJ mouse model, the study applied high-throughput TCRbeta sequencing to look at T cell clonal expansion in alopecia areata. RNA was obtained with the PAXgene miRNA kit for fixed scalp, the miRNeasy kit for PBMCs, and the RNeasy kit for mouse skin. Scalp tissue and sorted CD4+ and CD8+ peripheral blood T cells from patchy and totalis/universalis alopecia areata patients and from healthy controls were covered by human TCRbeta sequencing. TCRbeta CDR3 regions were amplified by immunoSEQ multiplex PCR using 35 Vbeta forward and 13 Jbeta reverse primers. Scalp clonality was compared across normal scalp (n=4), patchy alopecia areata scalp (n=8), and alopecia totalis/universalis scalp (n=8).

Library preparation used the immunoSEQ multiplex PCR assay. RNA was extracted from all samples and reverse transcribed into cDNA as template for TCR sequencing. SuperScript III was used to make first-strand cDNA, primed with a 2:1 mix of oligo-dT and random hexamers. A synthetic immune receptor repertoire was used to gauge amplification bias, and whatever bias remained was removed computationally. The study's processing was this. Raw reads were preprocessed for error removal, and CDR3 was defined according to IMGT conventions as running from the conserved cysteine to phenylalanine. Clonality was computed by normalizing Shannon entropy by log2 of the number of productive unique TCRs and subtracting the result from 1. CD4 or CD8 identity of scalp clones was inferred by cross-referencing scalp TCRbeta sequences with sorted blood CD4 and CD8 repertoires. The clones in this table, taken by TCRdb from immuneACCESS, are in-frame only. Not every clone is retained; where verified, under half of the shortfall comes from an unresolved V gene, and the cause of the rest is unknown. Clone size and V and J calls were adopted from that table, with D and trimming inferred from the DNA. A total of about 64,000 clones appear in this sample, 44% of them only once. The top ten constitute roughly 47% of the sample.

There are 15 amino acids in the CDR3, from cysteine to phenylalanine inclusive. Just the 45-base CDR3 DNA is kept, in frame starting at base 1. According to the germline V gene, CDR1 reads MDHEN and CDR2 reads SYDVKM. V loses 2 bases of germline sequence and J loses 1 base, and the interval between the two ends is 10 bases. From alopecia areata patients, peripheral blood was collected along with lesional scalp punch biopsies. PBMCs were isolated by density centrifugation and stained for CD3, CD4 and CD8, after which CD4+ and CD8+ T cells were sorted on a FACSAria. As part of a multicenter biomarker study, untreated alopecia areata patients were recruited. Blood CD8+ T cells from about five biomarker-study patients were further sorted into NKG2D-low and NKG2D-high fractions. Broad study findings and their caveats: Shared TCR sequences between patients were less evident than in mice, which may be partly attributable to HLA diversity in the patient population. Compared with normal scalp, lesional scalp had higher clonality and more expanded CD8+ clones, particularly in alopecia totalis/universalis, a pattern that suggests antigenic drive. Resident alphabeta T cells in normal human skin are also sequenced, complicating scalp TCR repertoire analysis, unlike mouse skin dominated by gammadelta T cells.

Remarks on this clone: Its recognized antigen is unknown. The sample holds no much larger clone one base away, and base qualities are not on file.

Material: NKG2D-low CD8+ T cells sorted from blood. Per the publication, the cell subset or site label means: sorted CD8+ NKG2D-low blood T cells. Recombination joined TRBV28 with TRBJ2-3, with no D gene named confidently. This TCR was sampled from a human donor with alopecia areata. In nucleotide form, the sequence is TGTGCCAGCAGTTTAGGGCTAACAGGCACAGATACGCAGTATTTT. This yields the protein CASSLGLTGTDTQYF.